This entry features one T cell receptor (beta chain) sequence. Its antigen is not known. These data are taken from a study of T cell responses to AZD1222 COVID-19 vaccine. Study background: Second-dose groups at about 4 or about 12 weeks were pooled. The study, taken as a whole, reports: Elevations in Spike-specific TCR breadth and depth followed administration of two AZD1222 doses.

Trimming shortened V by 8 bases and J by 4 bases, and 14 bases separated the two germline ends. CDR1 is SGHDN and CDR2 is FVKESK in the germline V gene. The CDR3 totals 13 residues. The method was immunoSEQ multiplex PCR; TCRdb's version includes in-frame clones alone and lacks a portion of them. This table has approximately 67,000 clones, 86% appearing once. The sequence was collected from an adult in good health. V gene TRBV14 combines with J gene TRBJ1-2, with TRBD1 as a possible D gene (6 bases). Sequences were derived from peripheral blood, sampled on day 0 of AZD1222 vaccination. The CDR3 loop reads CASGYGGGYGYTF. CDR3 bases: TGTGCCAGCGGTTACGGGGGCGGCTATGGCTACACCTTC.